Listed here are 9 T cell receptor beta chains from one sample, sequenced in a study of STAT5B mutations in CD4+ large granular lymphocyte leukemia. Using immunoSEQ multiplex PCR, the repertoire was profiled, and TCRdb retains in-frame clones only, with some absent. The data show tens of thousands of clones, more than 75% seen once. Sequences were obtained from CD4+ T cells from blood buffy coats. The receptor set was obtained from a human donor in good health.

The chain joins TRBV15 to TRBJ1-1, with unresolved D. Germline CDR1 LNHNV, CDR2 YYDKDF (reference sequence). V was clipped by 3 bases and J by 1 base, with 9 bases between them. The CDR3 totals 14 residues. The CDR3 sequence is CATSRAPENTEAFF. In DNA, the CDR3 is TGTGCCACCAGCAGGGCCCCAGAGAACACTGAAGCTTTCTTT.

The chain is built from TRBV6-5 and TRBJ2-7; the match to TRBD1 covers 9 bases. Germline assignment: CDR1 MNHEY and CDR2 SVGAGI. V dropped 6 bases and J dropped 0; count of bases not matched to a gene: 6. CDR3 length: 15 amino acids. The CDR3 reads CASRTDRGISYEQYF. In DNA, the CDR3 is TGTGCCAGCAGAACCGACAGGGGGATCTCCTACGAGCAGTACTTC.

In DNA, the CDR3 is TGCGCCAGCAGTGCCGCAGGGCGGACCGGGGAGCTGTTTTTT. It is translated as CASSAAGRTGELFF. V gene TRBV10-1 combines with J gene TRBJ2-2; D is perhaps TRBD1 (5 bases). With 4 bases removed from V and 5 bases from J, the gap between germline ends came to 11 bases. Germline V gene data show CDR1 as WNHNN and CDR2 as SYGVQD (reference sequence). The CDR3 extends over 14 amino acids.

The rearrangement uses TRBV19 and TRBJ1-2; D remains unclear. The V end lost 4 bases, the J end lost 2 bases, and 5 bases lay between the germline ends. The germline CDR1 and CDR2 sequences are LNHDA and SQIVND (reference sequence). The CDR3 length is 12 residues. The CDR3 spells CASSKVNYGYTF. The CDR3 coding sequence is TGTGCCAGTAGTAAGGTGAACTATGGCTACACCTTC.

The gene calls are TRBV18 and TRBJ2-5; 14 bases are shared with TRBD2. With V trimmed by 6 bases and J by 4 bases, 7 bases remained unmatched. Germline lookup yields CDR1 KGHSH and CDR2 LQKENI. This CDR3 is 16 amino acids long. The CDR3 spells CASSPTSGGAGETQYF. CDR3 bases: TGTGCCAGCTCCCCGACTAGCGGGGGGGCCGGAGAGACCCAGTACTTC.

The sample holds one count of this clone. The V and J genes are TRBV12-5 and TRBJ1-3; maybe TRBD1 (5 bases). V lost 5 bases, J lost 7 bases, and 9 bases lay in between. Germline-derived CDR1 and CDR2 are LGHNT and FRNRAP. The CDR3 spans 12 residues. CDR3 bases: TGTGCTAGTGGTCTACAGGCGAACACCATATATTTT. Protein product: CASGLQANTIYF.

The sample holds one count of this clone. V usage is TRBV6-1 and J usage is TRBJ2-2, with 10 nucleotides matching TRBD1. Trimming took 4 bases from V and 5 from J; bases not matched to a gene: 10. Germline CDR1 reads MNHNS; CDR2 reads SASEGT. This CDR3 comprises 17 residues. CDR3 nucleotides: TGTGCCAGCAGTGGAGCGCCGGGACAGGGGAAGACCGGGGAGCTGTTTTTT. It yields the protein CASSGAPGQGKTGELFF.

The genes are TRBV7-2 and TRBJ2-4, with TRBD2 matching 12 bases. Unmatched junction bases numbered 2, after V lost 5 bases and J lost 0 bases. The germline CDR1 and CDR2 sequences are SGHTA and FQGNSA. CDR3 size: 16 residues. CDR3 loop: CASSPGLAGAKNIQYF. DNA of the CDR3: TGTGCCAGCAGCCCGGGACTAGCGGGAGCCAAAAACATTCAGTACTTC.

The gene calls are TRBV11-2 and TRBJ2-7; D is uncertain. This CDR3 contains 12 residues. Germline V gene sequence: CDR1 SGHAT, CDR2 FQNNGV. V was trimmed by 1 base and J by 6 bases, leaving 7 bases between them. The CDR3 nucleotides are TGTGCCAGCAGCTTAGTCCGTAGCGAGCAGTACTTC. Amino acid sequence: CASSLVRSEQYF.